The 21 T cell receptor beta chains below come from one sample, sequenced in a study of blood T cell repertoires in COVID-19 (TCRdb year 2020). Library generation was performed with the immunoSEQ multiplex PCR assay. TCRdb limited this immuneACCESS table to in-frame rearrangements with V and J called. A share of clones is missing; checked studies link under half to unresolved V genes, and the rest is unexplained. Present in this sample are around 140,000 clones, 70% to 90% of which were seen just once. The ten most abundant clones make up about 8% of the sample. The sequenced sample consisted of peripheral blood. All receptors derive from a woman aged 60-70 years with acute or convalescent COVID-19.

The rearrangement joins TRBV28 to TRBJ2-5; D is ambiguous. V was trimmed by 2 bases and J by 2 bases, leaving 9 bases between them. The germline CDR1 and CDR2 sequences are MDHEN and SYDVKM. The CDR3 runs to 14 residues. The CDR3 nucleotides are TGTGCCAGCAGTTTAGGTGGCGGTCAAGAGACCCAGTACTTC. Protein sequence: CASSLGGGQETQYF.

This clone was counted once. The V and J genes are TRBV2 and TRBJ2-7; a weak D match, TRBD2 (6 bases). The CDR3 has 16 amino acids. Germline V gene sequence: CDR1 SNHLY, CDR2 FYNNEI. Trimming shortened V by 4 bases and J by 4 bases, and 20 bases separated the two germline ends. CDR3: CASSAHRPREVYEQYF. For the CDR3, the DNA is TGTGCCAGCAGTGCACATAGGCCAAGGGAGGTGTACGAGCAGTACTTC.

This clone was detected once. The CDR3 spells CASSRGLAGAWYNEQFF. Written as DNA, the CDR3 is TGTGCCAGCAGTAGGGGACTAGCGGGGGCATGGTACAATGAGCAGTTCTTC. J is TRBJ2-1 and V is TRBV6-2 or TRBV6-3; 14 bases fit TRBD2. Losses at the gene ends were 5 bases for V and 4 bases for J; bases not matched to a gene: 7. Germline loops: CDR1 MNHEY, CDR2 SVGEGT. The CDR3 is 17 amino acids.

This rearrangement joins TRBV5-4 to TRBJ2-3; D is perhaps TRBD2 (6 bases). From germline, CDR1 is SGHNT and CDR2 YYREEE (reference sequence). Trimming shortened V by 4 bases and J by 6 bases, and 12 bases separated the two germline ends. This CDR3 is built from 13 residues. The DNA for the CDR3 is TGTGCCAGCAGCACGGGACTCCAGGATACGCAGTATTTT. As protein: CASSTGLQDTQYF. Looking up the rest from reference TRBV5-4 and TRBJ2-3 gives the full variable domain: ETGVTQSPTHLIKTRGQQVTLRCSSQSGHNTVSWYQQALGQGPQFIFQYYREEENGRGNFPPRFSGLQFPNYSSELNVNALELDDSALYLCASSTGLQDTQYFGPGTRLTVL.

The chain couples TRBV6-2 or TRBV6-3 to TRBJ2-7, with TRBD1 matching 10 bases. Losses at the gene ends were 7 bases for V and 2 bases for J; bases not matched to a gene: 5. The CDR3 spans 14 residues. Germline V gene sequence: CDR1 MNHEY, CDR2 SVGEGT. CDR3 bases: TGTGCCAGCAACCCCGGACAGGGGGCCTACGAGCAGTACTTC. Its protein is CASNPGQGAYEQYF.

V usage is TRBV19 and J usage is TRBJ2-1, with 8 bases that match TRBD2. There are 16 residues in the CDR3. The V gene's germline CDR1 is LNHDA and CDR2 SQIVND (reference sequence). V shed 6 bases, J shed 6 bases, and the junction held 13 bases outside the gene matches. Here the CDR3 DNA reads TGTGCCAGTAGCCACTTTACCAGCGGGGGTGCCAATGAGCAGTTCTTC. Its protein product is CASSHFTSGGANEQFF.

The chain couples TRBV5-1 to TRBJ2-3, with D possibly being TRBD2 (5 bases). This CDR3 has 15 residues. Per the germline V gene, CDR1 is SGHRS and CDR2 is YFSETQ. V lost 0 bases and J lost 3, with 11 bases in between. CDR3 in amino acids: CASSLVGAKTDTQYF. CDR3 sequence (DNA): TGCGCCAGCAGCTTGGTGGGAGCTAAAACAGATACGCAGTATTTT. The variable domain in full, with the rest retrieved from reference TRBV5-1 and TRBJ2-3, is KAGVTQTPRYLIKTRGQQVTLSCSPISGHRSVSWYQQTPGQGLQFLFEYFSETQRNKGNFPGRFSGRQFSNSRSEMNVSTLELGDSALYLCASSLVGAKTDTQYFGPGTRLTVL.

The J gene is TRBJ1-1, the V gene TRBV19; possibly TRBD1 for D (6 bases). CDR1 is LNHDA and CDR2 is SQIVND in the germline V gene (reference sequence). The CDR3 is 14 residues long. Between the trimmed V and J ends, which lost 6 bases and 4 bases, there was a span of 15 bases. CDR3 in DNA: TGTGCCAGTAGGAAAACAGGGATGGGCACTGAAGCTTTCTTT. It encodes CASRKTGMGTEAFF.

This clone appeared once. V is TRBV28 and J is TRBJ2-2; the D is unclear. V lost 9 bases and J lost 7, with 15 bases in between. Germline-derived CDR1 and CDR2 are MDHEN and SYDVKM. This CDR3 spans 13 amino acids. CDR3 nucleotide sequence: TGTGCCAGTGGAGTCGGTTGGGTCGGGGAGCTGTTTTTT. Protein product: CASGVGWVGELFF. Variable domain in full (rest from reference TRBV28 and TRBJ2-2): DVKVTQSSRYLVKRTGEKVFLECVQDMDHENMFWYRQDPGLGLRLIYFSYDVKMKEKGDIPEGYSVSREKKERFSLILESASTNQTSMYLCASGVGWVGELFFGEGSRLTVL.

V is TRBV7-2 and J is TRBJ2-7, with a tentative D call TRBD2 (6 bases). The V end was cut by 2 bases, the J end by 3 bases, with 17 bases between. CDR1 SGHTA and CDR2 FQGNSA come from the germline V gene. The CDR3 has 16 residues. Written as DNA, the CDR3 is TGTGCCAGCAGCTTAAATTGGGGGGTAGTAGGCTACGAGCAGTACTTC. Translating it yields CASSLNWGVVGYEQYF.

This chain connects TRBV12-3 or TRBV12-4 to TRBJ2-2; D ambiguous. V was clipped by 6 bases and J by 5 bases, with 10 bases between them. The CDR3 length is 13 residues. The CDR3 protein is CASRPELTGELFF. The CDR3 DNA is TGTGCCAGCAGGCCGGAGCTTACCGGGGAGCTGTTTTTT.

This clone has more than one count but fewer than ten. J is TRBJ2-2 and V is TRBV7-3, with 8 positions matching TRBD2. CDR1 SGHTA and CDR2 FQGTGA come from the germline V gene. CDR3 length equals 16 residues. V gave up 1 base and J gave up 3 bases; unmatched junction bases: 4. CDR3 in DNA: TGTGCCAGCAGCTTAAAGGGCGGGGGGTACACCGGGGAGCTGTTTTTT. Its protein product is CASSLKGGGYTGELFF.

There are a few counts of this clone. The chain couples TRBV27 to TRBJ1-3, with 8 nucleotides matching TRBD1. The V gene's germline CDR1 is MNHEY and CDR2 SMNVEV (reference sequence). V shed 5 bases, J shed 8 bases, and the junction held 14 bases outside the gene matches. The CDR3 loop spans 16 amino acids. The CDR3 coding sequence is TGTGCCAGCAGTCCGCGGGGACAGGCCTACTCGGACACCATATATTTT. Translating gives CASSPRGQAYSDTIYF.

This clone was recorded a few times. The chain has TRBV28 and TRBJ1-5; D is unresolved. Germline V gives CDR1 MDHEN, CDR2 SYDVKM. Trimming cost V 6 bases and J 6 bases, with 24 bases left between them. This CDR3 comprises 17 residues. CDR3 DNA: TGTGCCAGCAGAATCTCGCTGCTTTGGATTTCGGGTCAGCCCCAGCATTTT. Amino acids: CASRISLLWISGQPQHF.

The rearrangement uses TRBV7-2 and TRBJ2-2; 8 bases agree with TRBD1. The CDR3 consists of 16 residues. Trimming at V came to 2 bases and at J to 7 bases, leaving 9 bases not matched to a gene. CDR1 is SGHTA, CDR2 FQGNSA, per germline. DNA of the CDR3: TGTGCCAGCAGCTTAAACCCAGGGGGCGCGGGCGGGGAGCTGTTTTTT. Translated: CASSLNPGGAGGELFF.

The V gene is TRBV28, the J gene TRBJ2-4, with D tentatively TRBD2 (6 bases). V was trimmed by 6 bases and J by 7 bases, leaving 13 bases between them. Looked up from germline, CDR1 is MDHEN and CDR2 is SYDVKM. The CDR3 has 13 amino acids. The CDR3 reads CASSRDSWNIQYF. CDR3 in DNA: TGTGCCAGCAGCAGGGACTCTTGGAACATTCAGTACTTC.

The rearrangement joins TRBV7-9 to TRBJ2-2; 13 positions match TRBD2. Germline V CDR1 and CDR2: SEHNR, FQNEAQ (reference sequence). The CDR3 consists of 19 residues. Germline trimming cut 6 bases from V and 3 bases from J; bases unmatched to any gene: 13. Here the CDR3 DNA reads TGTGCCAGCAGAACATTGACTAGCGGGGGGCCTAAGGACACCGGGGAGCTGTTTTTT. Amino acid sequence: CASRTLTSGGPKDTGELFF.

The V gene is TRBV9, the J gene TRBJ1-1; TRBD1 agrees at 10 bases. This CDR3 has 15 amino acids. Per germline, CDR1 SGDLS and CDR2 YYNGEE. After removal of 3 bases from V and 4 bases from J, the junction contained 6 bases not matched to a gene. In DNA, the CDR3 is TGTGCCAGCAGCGACTCGACAGGGGGCGTCACTGAAGCTTTCTTT. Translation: CASSDSTGGVTEAFF.

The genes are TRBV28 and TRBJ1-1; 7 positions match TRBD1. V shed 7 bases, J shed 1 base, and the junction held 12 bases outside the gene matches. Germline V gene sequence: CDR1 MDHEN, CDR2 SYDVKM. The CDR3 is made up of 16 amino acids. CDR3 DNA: TGTGCCAGCATTATAAGTCAGGGGGGACGGAACACTGAAGCTTTCTTT. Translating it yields CASIISQGGRNTEAFF.

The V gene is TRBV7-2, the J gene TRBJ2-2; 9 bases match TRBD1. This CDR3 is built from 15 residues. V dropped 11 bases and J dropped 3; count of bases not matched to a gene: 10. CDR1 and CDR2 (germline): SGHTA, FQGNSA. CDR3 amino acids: CAGSNRGQDTGELFF. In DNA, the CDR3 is TGTGCCGGATCTAACAGGGGGCAGGACACCGGGGAGCTGTTTTTT.

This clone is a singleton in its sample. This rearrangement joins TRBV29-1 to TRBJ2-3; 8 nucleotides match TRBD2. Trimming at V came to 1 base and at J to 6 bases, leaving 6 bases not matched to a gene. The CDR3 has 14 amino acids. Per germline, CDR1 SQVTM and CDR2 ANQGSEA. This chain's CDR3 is CSVEALPSGDTQYF. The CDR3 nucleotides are TGCAGCGTTGAAGCCCTTCCTAGCGGGGATACGCAGTATTTT.